One sample yielded the 9 T cell receptor beta chains listed below, sequenced in a study of T cells in localized non-small cell lung cancer. Clones were sequenced by immunoSEQ multiplex PCR, and TCRdb holds only the in-frame ones, with some missing. Here the sample spans tens of thousands of clones, about 88% being singletons. This sample comprised PBMCs, obtained before any cancer treatment. Every receptor here comes from a man aged 40-75 years with stage II squamous cell lung carcinoma.

This clone was seen just once. The chain combines TRBV9 with TRBJ2-7, with TRBD1 matching 7 bases. V was pared by 4 bases and J by 5 bases, with 9 bases of the junction left unmatched. Germline CDR1 is SGDLS and CDR2 is YYNGEE. The CDR3 contains 14 residues. The CDR3: CASSSRQGADEQYF. The CDR3 DNA reads as TGTGCCAGCAGCTCCCGACAGGGCGCGGACGAGCAGTACTTC.

The rearrangement joins TRBV7-9 to TRBJ2-3; TRBD2 matches at 8 bases. The germline gives CDR1 SEHNR, CDR2 FQNEAQ (reference sequence). The CDR3 totals 16 residues. V shed 4 bases and J 2 bases; nucleotides not matched to a gene: 8. The CDR3 nucleotides read TGTGCCAGCAGCTCGGGGACTAGAGGGGCCACAGATACGCAGTATTTT. It is translated as CASSSGTRGATDTQYF.

This chain joins TRBV5-1 and TRBJ2-4; possibly TRBD2 for D (5 bases). CDR3 length: 17 amino acids. Trimming took 0 bases from V and 2 from J, leaving 15 bases between them. Germline V gives CDR1 SGHRS, CDR2 YFSETQ. CDR3 DNA: TGCGCCAGCAGCTTGGCCGAGAGGGCTGATCCCAAAAACATTCAGTACTTC. Translating gives CASSLAERADPKNIQYF.

V gene TRBV19 combines with J gene TRBJ2-2; either TRBD1 or TRBD2 may fit D (5 bases each). Germline CDR1 and CDR2: LNHDA and SQIVND (reference sequence). The CDR3 consists of 14 residues. The germline V and J ends were trimmed by 1 base and 3 bases, with 6 bases remaining between them. The DNA for the CDR3 is TGTGCCAGTAGTATAGTGGGGGACACCGGGGAGCTGTTTTTT. Residues: CASSIVGDTGELFF.

The rearrangement uses TRBV16 and TRBJ1-5; 8 positions agree with TRBD1. The CDR3 has 15 residues. Germline CDR1 and CDR2: KGHSY and FQNENV. Trimming at V came to 2 bases and at J to 4 bases, leaving 4 bases not matched to a gene. The CDR3 DNA is TGTGCCAGCAGCCAACCGGACAGGGAAAATCAGCCCCAGCATTTT. It specifies CASSQPDRENQPQHF.

This chain joins TRBV29-1 and TRBJ1-1, with D unresolved. There are 11 residues in the CDR3. The ends were cut back, 7 bases at V and 5 bases at J, with 11 bases in the middle. Germline CDR1 reads SQVTM; CDR2 reads ANQGSEA. CDR3 sequence: CSARRGTEAFF. In nucleotides, the CDR3 is TGCAGCGCCCGGAGAGGGACTGAAGCTTTCTTT. The variable domain in full, with the rest retrieved from reference TRBV29-1 and TRBJ1-1, is SAVISQKPSRDICQRGTSLTIQCQVDSQVTMMFWYRQQPGQSLTLIATANQGSEATYESGFVIDKFPISRPNLTFSTLTVSNMSPEDSSIYLCSARRGTEAFFGQGTRLTVV.

The chain uses TRBV4-3 and TRBJ1-4; no reliable D call. Trimming stripped 3 bases from V and 7 bases from J, with 18 bases between. CDR1 LGHNA and CDR2 YSLEER come from the germline V gene. This CDR3 has 16 residues. Here the CDR3 reads CASSQPRVSGGEKLFF. CDR3 DNA sequence: TGCGCCAGCAGCCAGCCGAGGGTCTCTGGAGGTGAAAAACTGTTTTTT.

The genes are TRBV7-2 and TRBJ2-2, with D perhaps given as TRBD1 or TRBD2 (5 bases each). V shed 0 bases and J shed 7 bases, with 15 bases lying between them. Germline V gene sequence: CDR1 SGHTA, CDR2 FQGNSA. This CDR3 is 16 amino acids long. CDR3 amino acids: CASSLARGAHRGELFF. The CDR3 coding sequence is TGTGCCAGCAGCTTAGCCCGAGGGGCGCATCGCGGGGAGCTGTTTTTT.

This clone was counted only a few times. This chain joins TRBV10-2 and TRBJ2-5; TRBD1 matches at 12 bases. CDR1 and CDR2 from the germline V gene are WSHSY and SAAADI. The V gene end was trimmed by 3 bases and the J gene end by 2 bases; junction bases not matched to a gene: 10. This CDR3 has 18 residues. Here the CDR3 reads CASSDRGAGQGAQETQYF. The CDR3, as DNA: TGCGCCAGCAGTGACAGGGGGGCGGGACAGGGGGCGCAAGAGACCCAGTACTTC.